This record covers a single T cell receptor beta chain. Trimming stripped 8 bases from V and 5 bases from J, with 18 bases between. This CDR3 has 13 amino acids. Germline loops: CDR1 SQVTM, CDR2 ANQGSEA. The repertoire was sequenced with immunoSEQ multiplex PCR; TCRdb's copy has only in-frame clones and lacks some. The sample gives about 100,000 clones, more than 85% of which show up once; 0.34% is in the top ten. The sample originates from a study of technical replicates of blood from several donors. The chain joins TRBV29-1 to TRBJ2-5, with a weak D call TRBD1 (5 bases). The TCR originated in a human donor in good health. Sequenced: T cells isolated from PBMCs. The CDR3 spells CSTKKGRLETQYF. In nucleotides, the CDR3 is TGCAGCACCAAAAAGGGGCGCTTGGAGACCCAGTACTTC.